Reported below is one T cell receptor beta chain. The antigen it binds to is not known. Base quality data are lacking; no much larger clone is found one base away. Participants in the prospective study were enrolled through a virtual design, were aged about 18 to 100 years, and lived in approximately 25 United States geographic areas. In the prospective study, cohorts were assigned on the basis of participant-reported clinical history obtained from a screening survey and a study questionnaire. In the prospective study, whole blood, serum and a nasopharyngeal or oropharyngeal swab were collected from each participant by mobile phlebotomists. Additional blood draws and questionnaires over an approximately two-month period could optionally be provided by prospective study participants. Before DNA extraction, blood samples from the prospective study were shipped at room temperature or frozen. This sample stems from a study of blood T cell repertoires in COVID-19 (dated by TCRdb to about 2020). With respect to the entire study: ImmuneRACE Cohort 3 recovered participants were defined by two consecutive negative NP/OP PCR tests, healthcare professional clearance, or symptom resolution. The material from the prospective study consisted of cDNA or gDNA derived from T cells, B-cell-depleted T cells, or PBMCs. A freely available public database, intended as a resource for researchers studying the immune response to SARS-CoV-2, is where the repertoires were released. Nearly every sample came with metadata listing a de-identified subject ID, COVID-19 status, age in years and sex. Samples came from the ongoing ImmuneRACE study (first 160 participants) plus 1,254 subjects from 6 global collaborators. Subjects who had been exposed to COVID-19, were actively infected with it, or had recovered from it provided the deeply sampled blood TCRbeta repertoires that made up the dataset. Collaborator samples came from the United States, Italy and Spain and covered acute and convalescent phases of COVID-19. Where available, HLA class I and class II types were taken from metadata supplied by the sample provider and were not determined by assay-based typing. Broad study findings and their caveats: How much clinical and demographic metadata was included differed by source and by participant, and the metadata was provided uncurated.

Trimming costs V 1 base and J 4 bases, and their ends lie 11 bases apart. Based on the germline V gene, the CDR1 and CDR2 sequences are MGHRA and YSYEKL. Including the terminal cysteine and phenylalanine, the CDR3 comprises 15 residues. The kept DNA is CDR3 alone, 45 bases in frame from the first base. TCRbeta CDR3 regions were amplified from genomic DNA by means of the immunoSEQ Assay, a bias-controlled multiplex PCR. From the authors' description of their analysis: The number of nucleated cells in each sample was estimated by amplification of reference gene primers within the assay. Sequence reads were collapsed and filtered to measure the absolute abundance of every unique TCRbeta CDR3 rearrangement. For each sample, productive Simpson clonality was calculated by taking the square root of Simpson's diversity index across productive rearrangements. TCRdb stores this immuneACCESS table with in-frame sequences only. Part of the clones is absent; in the studies checked, under half of the shortfall reflects unresolved V genes, and no reason is known for the rest. That table supplies the V and J calls and clone size; D and trimming were determined from the DNA. For this sample the table gives fewer than 250,000 clones, of which around 86% were detected only once. 7% to 9% of the sample belongs to the ten largest clones.

Sequenced: PBMCs or T cells enriched from blood (not recorded which). The TCR was taken from a young man in a cohort exposed to, infected with or recovered from COVID-19 (not recorded which). The chain employs TRBV4-1 and TRBJ2-1; too little of a D gene remains to name it. The nucleotides read TGCGCCAGCAGCCAAGTGGCGGCCGTTTACAATGAGCAGTTCTTC. This gives the protein CASSQVAAVYNEQFF.